The rows below give T cell receptor beta chains drawn from one sample of a study of cytomegalovirus exposure and HLA in healthy donors. TCRdb's table, derived via immunoSEQ multiplex PCR, lists solely in-frame clones and lacks some. Among tens of thousands of clones listed, roughly four fifths were seen once. The sequenced sample was PBMCs. The receptors here all came from a man under 40 in good health and CMV-seronegative. Both conserved end residues are part of each CDR3. The D gene is left open where the match is weak. Clone size is not always given. Where it is, it says once, few, many or a class for expanded clones.

J gene: TRBJ1-1
V gene: TRBV10-1
D gene: NA
clone size: few
CDR3 protein: CASSEQGNTEAFF
CDR3 DNA: TGCGCCAGCAGTGAGCAGGGCAACACTGAAGCTTTCTTT

J gene: TRBJ1-1
V gene: TRBV29-1
D gene: NA
clone size: once
CDR3 protein: CSVEEESQFGTEAFF
CDR3 DNA: TGCAGCGTTGAAGAGGAATCACAGTTTGGCACTGAAGCTTTCTTT

J gene: TRBJ2-5
V gene: TRBV6-6
D gene: TRBD2
clone size: NA
CDR3 protein: CASRPTSGRMQTQYF
CDR3 DNA: TGTGCCAGCAGACCGACTAGCGGGCGCATGCAGACCCAGTACTTC

J gene: TRBJ2-2
V gene: TRBV4-1
D gene: NA
clone size: NA
CDR3 protein: CASSQVGGAGELFF
CDR3 DNA: TGCGCCAGCAGCCAAGTAGGCGGCGCCGGGGAGCTGTTTTTT

J gene: TRBJ1-1
V gene: TRBV6-1
D gene: TRBD1
clone size: few
CDR3 protein: CASSGDRTNTEAFF
CDR3 DNA: TGTGCCAGCAGCGGGGACAGGACGAACACTGAAGCTTTCTTT

J gene: TRBJ1-2
V gene: TRBV6-1
D gene: NA
clone size: NA
CDR3 protein: CASSEAVKDGYTF
CDR3 DNA: TGTGCCAGCAGTGAGGCGGTAAAAGATGGCTACACCTTC

J gene: TRBJ2-3
V gene: TRBV28
D gene: TRBD1
clone size: NA
CDR3 protein: CASSFDRDRGLDTQYF
CDR3 DNA: TGTGCCAGCAGTTTCGACCGGGACAGGGGGTTGGATACGCAGTATTTT

J gene: TRBJ2-1
V gene: TRBV11-2
D gene: TRBD2
clone size: few
CDR3 protein: CASSGASGGVYNEQFF
CDR3 DNA: TGTGCCAGCAGTGGAGCTAGCGGGGGAGTTTACAATGAGCAGTTCTTC

J gene: TRBJ1-4
V gene: TRBV4-3
D gene: NA
clone size: few
CDR3 protein: CASSQDQGRKLFF
CDR3 DNA: TGCGCCAGCAGTCAAGATCAGGGGCGAAAACTGTTTTTT

J gene: TRBJ2-1
V gene: TRBV11-2
D gene: NA
clone size: NA
CDR3 protein: CASSYRVYNEQFF
CDR3 DNA: TGTGCCAGCAGTTACAGGGTCTACAATGAGCAGTTCTTC

J gene: TRBJ1-2
V gene: TRBV2
D gene: NA
clone size: NA
CDR3 protein: CASRAPRGANYGYTF
CDR3 DNA: TGTGCCAGCAGAGCGCCCCGGGGGGCTAACTATGGCTACACCTTC

J gene: TRBJ1-1
V gene: TRBV9
D gene: NA
clone size: NA
CDR3 protein: CASSVGPGNTEAFF
CDR3 DNA: TGTGCCAGCAGCGTAGGCCCAGGGAACACTGAAGCTTTCTTT

J gene: TRBJ2-1
V gene: TRBV7-8
D gene: TRBD2
clone size: NA
CDR3 protein: CASISGAAGGFFSYNEQFF
CDR3 DNA: TGTGCCAGCATTTCCGGTGCAGCGGGAGGGTTTTTCTCCTACAATGAGCAGTTCTTC

J gene: TRBJ1-6
V gene: TRBV6-1
D gene: NA
clone size: NA
CDR3 protein: CASSDIIRGPLHF
CDR3 DNA: TGTGCCAGCAGTGATATTATCAGGGGACCCCTCCACTTT

J gene: TRBJ1-1
V gene: TRBV6-1
D gene: NA
clone size: NA
CDR3 protein: CASSVEWRGREAFF
CDR3 DNA: TGTGCCAGCAGTGTCGAGTGGAGGGGCCGAGAAGCTTTCTTT

J gene: TRBJ2-1
V gene: TRBV10-3
D gene: TRBD2
clone size: NA
CDR3 protein: CAITAGDNEQFF
CDR3 DNA: TGTGCCATCACAGCGGGAGACAATGAGCAGTTCTTC

J gene: TRBJ2-5
V gene: TRBV11-2
D gene: TRBD2
clone size: NA
CDR3 protein: CASSPIGGGLAGDGETQYF
CDR3 DNA: TGTGCCAGCAGCCCAATCGGGGGGGGACTAGCGGGAGATGGTGAGACCCAGTACTTC

J gene: TRBJ2-5
V gene: TRBV10-3
D gene: TRBD2
clone size: NA
CDR3 protein: CAISESRLAAETQYF
CDR3 DNA: TGTGCCATCAGTGAGTCGAGGCTAGCGGCAGAGACCCAGTACTTC

J gene: TRBJ1-1
V gene: TRBV7-2
D gene: NA
clone size: NA
CDR3 protein: CASSPTRGNTEAFF
CDR3 DNA: TGTGCCAGCAGCCCCACCAGGGGTAACACTGAAGCTTTCTTT

J gene: TRBJ1-5
V gene: TRBV7-8
D gene: TRBD1
clone size: NA
CDR3 protein: CASSLAGTGFYQPQHF
CDR3 DNA: TGTGCCAGCAGCTTAGCAGGGACAGGGTTTTATCAGCCCCAGCATTTT

J gene: TRBJ2-3
V gene: TRBV4-1
D gene: TRBD1
clone size: NA
CDR3 protein: CASSQRTGGADTQYF
CDR3 DNA: TGCGCCAGCAGCCAACGGACAGGGGGGGCAGATACGCAGTATTTT

J gene: TRBJ1-5
V gene: TRBV7-2
D gene: NA
clone size: NA
CDR3 protein: CASSLDRGTIQPQHF
CDR3 DNA: TGTGCCAGCAGCTTAGATAGGGGGACGATTCAGCCCCAGCATTTT